These 32 T cell receptor beta chains share one sample of origin, sequenced in a study of blood T cell repertoires in COVID-19. The assay was immunoSEQ multiplex PCR, and TCRdb's table has in-frame clones only and misses some. The data show 200,000 to 250,000 clones, 84% seen once. The source material was PBMCs or T cells enriched from blood (not recorded which). The receptors stem from a woman aged 40 to 50 who had recovered from COVID-19.

This CDR3 is CASSFPRTRSNTGELFF. CDR3 nucleotide sequence: TGTGCCAGCAGCTTCCCTCGCACTAGATCGAACACCGGGGAGCTGTTTTTT. V gene TRBV11-2 combines with J gene TRBJ2-2, with D perhaps TRBD2 (5 bases). From germline, CDR1 is SGHAT and CDR2 FQNNGV. CDR3 length equals 17 residues. Trimming cost V 3 bases and J 0 bases, with 14 bases left between them.

The chain carries TRBV7-2 and TRBJ2-7; 11 bases line up with TRBD2. J lost 0 bases, V lost 6 bases, and 13 bases had no gene match. Germline CDR1 SGHTA, CDR2 FQGNSA. This CDR3 has 18 amino acids. CDR3 region: CASSGASGRRLSSYEQYF. CDR3 in DNA: TGTGCCAGCAGTGGGGCTAGCGGGAGGCGCCTGAGCTCCTACGAGCAGTACTTC.

This sequence joins TRBV27 and TRBJ2-5, with 9 bases lining up with TRBD2. CDR3 length equals 18 residues. V gave up 0 bases and J gave up 1 base; unmatched junction bases: 9. CDR1 and CDR2 from the germline V gene are MNHEY and SMNVEV (reference sequence). This chain's CDR3 is CASSLSYLAGKIQETQYF. CDR3 DNA: TGTGCCAGCAGTTTATCCTACCTAGCGGGAAAGATCCAAGAGACCCAGTACTTC.

V gene TRBV7-6 combines with J gene TRBJ2-3; the D is unclear. V was shortened by 5 bases and J by 5 bases, with 14 bases between the two germline ends. Germline CDR1 and CDR2: SGHVS and FNYEAQ. The CDR3 contains 14 residues. CDR3 sequence: CASSQLPSEDTQYF. CDR3 nucleotides: TGTGCCAGCAGCCAACTCCCGTCTGAAGATACGCAGTATTTT.

This rearrangement joins TRBV19 to TRBJ2-5; D possibly corresponds to TRBD2 (5 bases). There are 13 residues in the CDR3. The germline V gene encodes CDR1 LNHDA and CDR2 SQIVND (reference sequence). V lost 5 bases and J lost 3, with 10 bases in between. The CDR3 loop is CASSFVREETQYF. The CDR3, as DNA: TGTGCCAGTAGTTTTGTGCGGGAAGAGACCCAGTACTTC.

The genes are TRBV11-3 and TRBJ2-1; 10 bases line up with TRBD1. The CDR3 runs to 16 residues. From germline, CDR1 is SGHNT and CDR2 YENEEA. J was trimmed by 5 bases and V by 1 base; bases with no gene match: 5. The CDR3 region has the DNA TGTGCCAGCAGCTTAGGGGGGACAGGGGTCAACAATGAGCAGTTCTTC. Its translation: CASSLGGTGVNNEQFF.

There are a few counts of this clone. The V gene is TRBV10-3, the J gene TRBJ1-2; TRBD1 might be the D (6 bases). Trimming left V 6 bases short and J 5 bases short, with 16 bases between. This CDR3 has 14 amino acids. Germline assignment: CDR1 ENHRY and CDR2 SYGVKD. In DNA form, the CDR3 reads TGTGCCATCAGCCCAAAGGACAGCCCATATGGCTACACCTTC. Protein sequence: CAISPKDSPYGYTF.

Details on this clone: One end of the junction fails to match germline, which may point to a read error. This sequence joins TRBV10-2 and TRBJ1-1; 7 bases match TRBD1. Germline values: CDR1 WSHSY, CDR2 SAAADI. The CDR3 is 13 residues long. The CDR3 DNA follows: TGCGCCAGCGGTGACAGGGCTTACACTGAAGCTTTCTTT. This gives the protein CASGDRAYTEAFF.

The rearrangement joins TRBV7-7 to TRBJ2-1, with 7 bases aligning to TRBD1. V lost 5 bases, J lost 4 bases, and 11 bases stayed unmatched. There are 16 residues in the CDR3. In germline, CDR1 is SSHAT, CDR2 FNYEAQ (reference sequence). Here the CDR3 DNA reads TGTGCCAGCAGCCTTACCGCCGGGACAGCATACAATGAGCAGTTCTTC. Translation gives CASSLTAGTAYNEQFF.

This clone was picked up a small number of times. J is TRBJ2-7 and V is TRBV7-9; 15 bases are a match to TRBD2. The CDR3 runs 17 residues. Trimming took 3 bases from V and 6 from J; bases not matched to a gene: 9. Germline CDR1 is SEHNR and CDR2 is FQNEAQ (reference sequence). The CDR3 region has the DNA TGTGCCAGCAGCTTCGGGACTAGCGGGAGGATCCCCCTCGAGCAGTACTTC. It is translated as CASSFGTSGRIPLEQYF.

V and J are TRBV18 and TRBJ1-1; maybe TRBD1 (6 bases). Germline-derived CDR1 and CDR2 are KGHSH and LQKENI. The CDR3 length is 14 residues. Trimming removed 6 bases from V and 0 bases from J, with 11 bases in between. The CDR3 sequence is CASSRGQLNTEAFF. The CDR3 nucleotides read TGTGCCAGCTCCCGGGGACAACTGAACACTGAAGCTTTCTTT. Full variable domain (outside the CDR3, taken from reference TRBV18 and TRBJ1-1): NAGVMQNPRHLVRRRGQEARLRCSPMKGHSHVYWYRQLPEEGLKFMVYLQKENIIDESGMPKERFSAEFPKEGPSILRIQQVVRGDSAAYFCASSRGQLNTEAFFGQGTRLTVV.

The chain joins TRBV5-1 to TRBJ2-7, with a weak D call TRBD2 (5 bases). CDR1 and CDR2 from the germline V gene are SGHRS and YFSETQ. V lost 0 bases and J lost 5, with 9 bases in between. The CDR3 runs to 13 residues. CDR3 bases: TGCGCCAGCAGCTTGGTTACGGGGAACGAGCAGTACGTC. It translates to CASSLVTGNEQYV.

This rearrangement joins TRBV10-3 to TRBJ1-1, with 8 bases fitting TRBD1. Germline V gives CDR1 ENHRY, CDR2 SYGVKD. Unmatched junction bases numbered 6, after V lost 3 bases and J lost 6 bases. This CDR3 contains 14 residues. The CDR3 region is CAISDQGAGAEAFF. DNA for the CDR3: TGTGCCATCAGTGATCAGGGGGCAGGAGCTGAAGCTTTCTTT.

This clone was recorded only once. CDR3 bases: TGCGCCAGCAGCTTGGGGTTAGCGGAGAGCACAGATACGCAGTATTTT. Its protein is CASSLGLAESTDTQYF. The V gene is TRBV5-1, the J gene TRBJ2-3; maybe TRBD2 (6 bases). The CDR3 is 16 residues long. V dropped 0 bases and J dropped 0 bases, with 11 bases sitting between them. In germline, CDR1 is SGHRS, CDR2 YFSETQ.

The chain carries TRBV5-1 and TRBJ1-4; D uncertain. Germline V gene data show CDR1 as SGHRS and CDR2 as YFSETQ. The V and J ends lost 3 bases and 7 bases respectively, with 16 bases between them. The CDR3 runs to 15 residues. CDR3 protein: CASSSRGVEGEKLFF. The CDR3 DNA reads TGCGCCAGCAGCTCCCGAGGAGTAGAGGGTGAAAAACTGTTTTTT.

This clone appeared many times. The chain links TRBV19 to TRBJ2-1, with 13 nucleotides matching TRBD2. This CDR3 contains 15 residues. Germline assignment: CDR1 LNHDA and CDR2 SQIVND (reference sequence). V was pared by 3 bases and J by 12 bases, with 8 bases of the junction left unmatched. The CDR3 DNA reads TGTGCCAGTAGTATTCGGAGACTAGCGGGAGGTTGGCAGTTCTTC. Amino acid sequence: CASSIRRLAGGWQFF.

This chain uses TRBV6-5 with TRBJ2-7; TRBD1 might be the D (5 bases). The CDR3 sequence is 14 residues long. V was pared by 4 bases and J by 0 bases, with 10 bases between. CDR1 MNHEY and CDR2 SVGAGI come from the germline V gene. CDR3 bases: TGTGCCAGCAGTTCCCAGGGAAGCTCCTACGAGCAGTACGTC. Translated: CASSSQGSSYEQYV.

This clone was recorded only once. The rearrangement links TRBV28 to TRBJ1-1; D is uncertain. V lost 6 bases, J lost 0 bases, and 5 bases lay in between. Germline V lookup: CDR1 MDHEN, CDR2 SYDVKM. The CDR3 sequence is 12 residues long. CDR3 DNA sequence: TGTGCCAGCAGATCGGTGAACACTGAAGCTTTCTTT. Protein product: CASRSVNTEAFF.

The V and J genes are TRBV2 and TRBJ1-6; D is undetermined. V lost 4 bases and J lost 10, with 8 bases in between. Germline-derived CDR1 and CDR2 are SNHLY and FYNNEI. This CDR3 contains 12 residues. The CDR3 DNA sequence: TGTGCCAGCAGTGTGTTTAGCTCACCCCTCCACTTT. Translating gives CASSVFSSPLHF.

This clone was detected only a few times. The CDR3 coding sequence is TGTGCCAGCTCTACGGACTACACAGATACGCAGTATTTT. Its protein product is CASSTDYTDTQYF. The chain recombines TRBV7-3 with TRBJ2-3, with TRBD2 as a possible D gene (6 bases). Germline assignment: CDR1 SGHTA and CDR2 FQGTGA. V shed 8 bases and J shed 2 bases, with 11 bases lying between them. This CDR3 is built from 13 residues.

The chain combines TRBV6-5 with TRBJ1-2, with 7 nucleotides matching TRBD1. Per the germline V gene, CDR1 is MNHEY and CDR2 is SVGAGI. This CDR3 region has 16 residues. The J segment lost 2 bases and the V segment lost 0 bases, leaving 6 bases of the junction unmatched. CDR3 nucleotide sequence: TGTGCCAGCAGTTACTCGATAGAGGGGGCGAACTATGGCTACACCTTC. Its translation is CASSYSIEGANYGYTF.

The chain employs TRBV30 and TRBJ2-3, with D possibly TRBD1 on 6 matching bases. The CDR3 has 15 amino acids. Germline CDR1 GTSNPN, CDR2 SVGIG (reference sequence). V lost 4 bases and J 0 bases, leaving 14 bases between the germline ends. CDR3 nucleotides: TGTGCCTGGAACCCAACAGGGACCAGCACAGATACGCAGTATTTT. Its protein is CAWNPTGTSTDTQYF.

This clone showed up just once. The chain links TRBV10-3 to TRBJ2-3; TRBD2 aligns across 7 bases. Germline V gives CDR1 ENHRY, CDR2 SYGVKD. The V segment lost 4 bases and the J segment 2 bases; nucleotides outside the gene matches: 6. This CDR3 comprises 15 residues. The CDR3 spells CAISGGSGDTDTQYF. DNA of the CDR3: TGTGCCATCAGTGGTGGGAGCGGGGACACAGATACGCAGTATTTT.

This chain joins TRBV5-1 and TRBJ2-3; 11 bases are a match to TRBD2. Per the germline V gene, CDR1 is SGHRS and CDR2 is YFSETQ. The length of the CDR3 is 16 residues. V lost 0 bases to trimming and J lost 5 bases; unmatched junction nucleotides: 5. The CDR3 DNA follows: TGCGCCAGCAGCTTGGATTCTAGCGGGAGGTTAGATACGCAGTATTTT. Its translation is CASSLDSSGRLDTQYF.

The rearrangement uses TRBV9 and TRBJ1-2; D is unclear. The germline V gene has CDR1 SGDLS and CDR2 YYNGEE. V was trimmed by 0 bases and J by 4 bases, leaving 16 bases between them. The CDR3 sequence is 16 residues long. The DNA for the CDR3 is TGTGCCAGCAGCGTAGAGGCAGGCCGGACTGGCTATGGCTACACCTTC. This gives the protein CASSVEAGRTGYGYTF.

The CDR3 here is CASSFGPPVYEQYF. The CDR3 bases are TGTGCCAGCAGCTTCGGTCCCCCGGTCTACGAGCAGTACTTC. The gene calls are TRBV5-5 and TRBJ2-7; D ambiguous. V was cut by 2 bases and J by 3 bases, with 12 bases left in between. The V gene's germline CDR1 is SGHKS and CDR2 YYEKEE (reference sequence). The CDR3 sequence is 14 residues long.

J is TRBJ2-3 and V is TRBV5-1, with 8 bases aligning to TRBD2. The V and J ends lost 4 bases and 0 bases, in that order; junction bases with no gene match: 10. Germline V lookup: CDR1 SGHRS, CDR2 YFSETQ. The CDR3 has 17 residues. CDR3 region: CASSVIYSGTSTDTQYF. DNA of the CDR3: TGCGCCAGCAGCGTGATTTATAGCGGGACAAGCACAGATACGCAGTATTTT.

The V gene is TRBV11-2, the J gene TRBJ1-2; 9 bases align to TRBD1. In germline, CDR1 is SGHAT, CDR2 FQNNGV. The trim removed 2 bases at V and 7 bases at J, leaving 8 bases unmatched. The CDR3 has 15 residues. The CDR3 here is CASSLPYRGRVGYTF. The CDR3 DNA reads TGTGCCAGCAGCTTACCTTACAGGGGGCGGGTTGGCTACACCTTC.

The rearrangement uses TRBV28 and TRBJ2-1, with 7 bases fitting TRBD1. Germline trimming cut 6 bases from V and 2 bases from J; bases unmatched to any gene: 7. CDR1 and CDR2 from the germline V gene are MDHEN and SYDVKM. The CDR3 extends over 15 amino acids. In nucleotides, the CDR3 is TGTGCCAGCAGACTCCGGACAGGTACCTACAATGAGCAGTTCTTC. As protein: CASRLRTGTYNEQFF.

The gene calls are TRBV14 and TRBJ2-7, with 8 bases fitting TRBD2. V trimming: 1 base; J trimming: 4 bases; junction bases outside the gene matches: 6. CDR3 length equals 15 residues. The germline V gene has CDR1 SGHDN and CDR2 FVKESK. CDR3 in amino acids: CASSQAGTRGYEQYF. The CDR3 bases are TGTGCCAGCAGCCAAGCAGGGACTAGGGGATACGAGCAGTACTTC.

This sequence joins TRBV6-5 and TRBJ1-6; a possible D gene is TRBD1 (5 bases). V lost 6 bases and J lost 10, with 13 bases in between. This CDR3 has 13 residues. Germline lookup yields CDR1 MNHEY and CDR2 SVGAGI. CDR3 sequence (DNA): TGTGCCAGCAGCGCCCTACAGGAATCACCCCTCCACTTT. It translates to CASSALQESPLHF.

The V gene is TRBV11-3, the J gene TRBJ2-5, with 11 bases aligning to TRBD2. This CDR3 has 16 amino acids. V was pared by 1 base and J by 2 bases, with 3 bases of the junction left unmatched. Germline loops: CDR1 SGHNT, CDR2 YENEEA. This CDR3 is CASSLAGTSGQETQYF. The CDR3, as DNA: TGTGCCAGCAGCTTAGCTGGGACTAGCGGTCAAGAGACCCAGTACTTC. Variable domain in full (rest from reference TRBV11-3 and TRBJ2-5): EAGVVQSPRYKIIEKKQPVAFWCNPISGHNTLYWYLQNLGQGPELLIRYENEEAVDDSQLPKDRFSAERLKGVDSTLKIQPAELGDSAVYLCASSLAGTSGQETQYFGPGTRLLVL.